The rows below give T cell receptor beta chains drawn from one sample of a study of Graves' ophthalmopathy and Graves' hyperthyroidism. In TCRdb, the multiplex PCR reads were re-called with MiXCR into one record per CDR3 protein. The top ten hold around 40% of the sample, which has 740,000 or so distinct CDR3 sequences, roughly 40% seen once. The sample comprised peripheral blood. These receptors all come from an adult man with Graves' ophthalmopathy. CDR3s include the opening cysteine and the closing phenylalanine or tryptophan. The order of the fields is D gene, clone size, V gene, J gene, CDR3 DNA, CDR3 protein. A D gene is named only where the DNA matches it firmly. Some rows have no size entry. The others give once, few or many, or a class for an expanded clone.

d_call: TRBD1
clone_size: -
v_call: TRBV29-1
j_call: TRBJ1-6
cdr3_nt: TGCAGCGTGGAAACAGGGGGGAATAATTCACCCCTCCACTTT
cdr3_aa: CSVETGGNNSPLHF

d_call: TRBD1
clone_size: once
v_call: TRBV7-9
j_call: TRBJ2-1
cdr3_nt: TGTGCCAGCAGCCCTCGTTGGGGACAGGAGTACAATGAGCAGTTCTTC
cdr3_aa: CASSPRWGQEYNEQFF

d_call: TRBD1
clone_size: -
v_call: TRBV14
j_call: TRBJ1-3
cdr3_nt: TGTGCCAGCAGCCAACGGGACAGGGAAATTGGAAACACCATATATTTT
cdr3_aa: CASSQRDREIGNTIYF

d_call: -
clone_size: -
v_call: TRBV20-1
j_call: TRBJ2-7
cdr3_nt: TGCAGTGCTACTCACGGGGAGACTTACGAGCAGTACTTC
cdr3_aa: CSATHGETYEQYF

d_call: -
clone_size: -
v_call: TRBV19
j_call: TRBJ2-5
cdr3_nt: TGTGCCAGTAGTCTTACCGCATCAGGGCGAGAGACCCAGTACTTC
cdr3_aa: CASSLTASGRETQYF

d_call: TRBD1
clone_size: many
v_call: TRBV29-1
j_call: TRBJ2-5
cdr3_nt: TGCAGCGTTGAGGACAGGGGGTTTGTGACCCAGTACTTC
cdr3_aa: CSVEDRGFVTQYF

d_call: TRBD1
clone_size: -
v_call: TRBV9
j_call: TRBJ1-6
cdr3_nt: TGTGCCAGCAGCTCTAGTAGAGGGGGCGCTTGGAATTCACCCCTCCACTTT
cdr3_aa: CASSSSRGGAWNSPLHF

d_call: -
clone_size: -
v_call: TRBV7-8
j_call: TRBJ2-3
cdr3_nt: TGTGCCAGCAGTGAAGCGACAGGTCAAGATACGCAGTATTTT
cdr3_aa: CASSEATGQDTQYF

d_call: -
clone_size: -
v_call: TRBV10-3
j_call: TRBJ1-2
cdr3_nt: TGTGCCATCAGGAAGGACAGCTCTGGAAACACCTTC
cdr3_aa: CAIRKDSSGNTF

d_call: -
clone_size: -
v_call: TRBV7-9
j_call: TRBJ1-2
cdr3_nt: TGTGCCAGCAGCTTAGAAAATTCGAGGCGCGGCTACACCTTC
cdr3_aa: CASSLENSRRGYTF

d_call: -
clone_size: -
v_call: TRBV25-1
j_call: TRBJ1-2
cdr3_nt: TGTGCCAGCAGTGCCGGACAAGGCTACACCTTC
cdr3_aa: CASSAGQGYTF

d_call: TRBD1
clone_size: few
v_call: TRBV12-3/TRBV12-4
j_call: TRBJ2-7
cdr3_nt: TGTGCCAGCAGTCCGTACAGGGGGAGCTACGAGCAGTACTTC
cdr3_aa: CASSPYRGSYEQYF

d_call: -
clone_size: many
v_call: TRBV19
j_call: TRBJ2-2
cdr3_nt: TGTGCCAGTAGTCGACAGGTCTTCGAGCTGTTTTTT
cdr3_aa: CASSRQVFELFF

d_call: TRBD1
clone_size: -
v_call: TRBV15
j_call: TRBJ1-4
cdr3_nt: TGTGCCACCAGCAGAGGACAGGGGGACGAAAAACTGTTTTTT
cdr3_aa: CATSRGQGDEKLFF

d_call: -
clone_size: -
v_call: TRBV20-1
j_call: TRBJ2-5
cdr3_nt: TGCAGTGCTAGAGATCCCAGACAAGAGACCCAGTACTTC
cdr3_aa: CSARDPRQETQYF

d_call: -
clone_size: -
v_call: TRBV10-3
j_call: TRBJ2-5
cdr3_nt: TGTGCCACCCAAGGGGGCAGCGGGGAGACCCAGTACTTC
cdr3_aa: CATQGGSGETQYF